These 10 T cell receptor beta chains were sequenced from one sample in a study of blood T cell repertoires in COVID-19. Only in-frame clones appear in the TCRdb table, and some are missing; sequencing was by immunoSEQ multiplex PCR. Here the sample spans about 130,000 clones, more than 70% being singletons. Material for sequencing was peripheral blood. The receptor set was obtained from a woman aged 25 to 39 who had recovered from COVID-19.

The CDR3 here is CASSVESRGAGGEQYF. DNA for the CDR3: TGTGCCAGCAGCGTAGAGTCTCGGGGGGCTGGGGGCGAGCAGTACTTC. The rearrangement joins TRBV9 to TRBJ2-7; tentative D call: TRBD2 (7 bases). Looked up from germline, CDR1 is SGDLS and CDR2 is YYNGEE. The CDR3 contains 16 residues. The V end lost 0 bases, the J end lost 6 bases, and 19 bases lay between the germline ends.

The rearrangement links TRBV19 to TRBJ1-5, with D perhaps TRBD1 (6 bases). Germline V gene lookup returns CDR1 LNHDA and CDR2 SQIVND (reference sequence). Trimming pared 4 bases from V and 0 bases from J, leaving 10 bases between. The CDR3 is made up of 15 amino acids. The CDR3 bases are TGTGCCAGTAGTACCGGACAGTATAGCAATCAGCCCCAGCATTTT. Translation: CASSTGQYSNQPQHF.

CDR3 amino acids: CASSQAAWGGNTEAFF. The CDR3 DNA is TGTGCCAGCAGCCAAGCGGCGTGGGGAGGGAACACTGAAGCTTTCTTT. The V call is TRBV3-1 (or the pseudogene TRBV3-2), the J call TRBJ1-1; D uncertain. V lost 1 base and J 1 base, leaving 13 bases between the germline ends. Germline CDR1 reads LGHDT; CDR2 reads YNNKEL (reference sequence). This CDR3 comprises 16 residues.

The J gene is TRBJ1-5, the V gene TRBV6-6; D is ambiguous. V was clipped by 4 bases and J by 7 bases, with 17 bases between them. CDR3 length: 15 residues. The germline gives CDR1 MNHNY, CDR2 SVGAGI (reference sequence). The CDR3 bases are TGTGCCAGCAGTTCCTCAGACAAATCATCCCAGCCCCAGCATTTT. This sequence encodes CASSSSDKSSQPQHF.

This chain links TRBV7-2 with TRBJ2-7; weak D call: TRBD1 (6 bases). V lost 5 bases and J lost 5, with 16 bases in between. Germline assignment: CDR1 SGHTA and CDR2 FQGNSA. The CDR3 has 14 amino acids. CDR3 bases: TGTGCCAGCAGCCGCCAACAGGGTCCGGACGAGCAGTACTTC. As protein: CASSRQQGPDEQYF. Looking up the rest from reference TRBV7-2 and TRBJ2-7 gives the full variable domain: GAGVSQSPSNKVTEKGKDVELRCDPISGHTALYWYRQSLGQGLEFLIYFQGNSAPDKSGLPSDRFSAERTGGSVSTLTIQRTQQEDSAVYLCASSRQQGPDEQYFGPGTRLTVT.

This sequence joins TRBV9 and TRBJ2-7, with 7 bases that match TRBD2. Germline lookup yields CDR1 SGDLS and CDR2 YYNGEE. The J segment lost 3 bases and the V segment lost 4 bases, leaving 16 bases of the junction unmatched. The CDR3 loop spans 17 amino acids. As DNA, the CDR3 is TGTGCCAGCAGCCCCGGTTGGGAGGGAGTACCGGACTACGAGCAGTACTTC. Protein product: CASSPGWEGVPDYEQYF.

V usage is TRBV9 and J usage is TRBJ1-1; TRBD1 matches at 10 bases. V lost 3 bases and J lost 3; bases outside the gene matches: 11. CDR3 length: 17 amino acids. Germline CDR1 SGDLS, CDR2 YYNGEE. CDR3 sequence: CASSALPGQGLYTEAFF. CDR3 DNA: TGTGCCAGCAGCGCCCTACCGGGACAGGGGTTGTACACTGAAGCTTTCTTT.

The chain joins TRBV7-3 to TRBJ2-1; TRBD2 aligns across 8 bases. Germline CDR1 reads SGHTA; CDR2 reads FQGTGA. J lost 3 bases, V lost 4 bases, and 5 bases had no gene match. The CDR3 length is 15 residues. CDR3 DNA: TGTGCCAGCAGCTCTTTTAGCGGGATCTACAATGAGCAGTTCTTC. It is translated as CASSSFSGIYNEQFF. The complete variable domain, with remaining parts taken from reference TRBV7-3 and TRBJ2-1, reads GAGVSQTPSNKVTEKGKYVELRCDPISGHTALYWYRQSLGQGPEFLIYFQGTGAADDSGLPNDRFFAVRPEGSVSTLKIQRTERGDSAVYLCASSSFSGIYNEQFFGPGTRLTVL.

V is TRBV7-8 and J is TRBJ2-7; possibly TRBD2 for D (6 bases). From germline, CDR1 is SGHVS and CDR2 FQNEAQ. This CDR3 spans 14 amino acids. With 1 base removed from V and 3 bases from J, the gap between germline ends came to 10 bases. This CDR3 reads CASSLGGNYYEQYF. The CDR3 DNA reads TGTGCCAGCAGCTTAGGCGGGAACTACTACGAGCAGTACTTC.

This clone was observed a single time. CDR3 sequence reads: CASSPTGEFSYNSPLHF. The CDR3 DNA reads TGTGCCAGCAGCCCCACAGGGGAATTCTCCTATAATTCACCCCTCCACTTT. The J gene is TRBJ1-6, the V gene TRBV3-1 (or the pseudogene TRBV3-2); 7 nucleotides line up with TRBD1. Germline lookup yields CDR1 LGHDT and CDR2 YNNKEL (reference sequence). The CDR3 extends over 17 amino acids. V shed 4 bases, J shed 0 bases, and the junction held 6 bases outside the gene matches.